This T cell receptor beta chain appears in the sequencing data of a study of somatic mutations in cytotoxic T cells in rheumatoid arthritis. Whole-study results and caveats: TRBV07 showed slight underrepresentation in rheumatoid arthritis patients, unadjusted for multiple comparisons. Only rheumatoid arthritis patients, not healthy controls, showed CD8+ clonality increasing with age.

The repertoire was sequenced with immunoSEQ multiplex PCR; TCRdb's copy has only in-frame clones and lacks some. The sample contains approximately 7,000 clones, about 68% of which appear only once. Positive magnetic bead selection, which isolated the CD4+ and CD8+ cells, was followed by a flow cytometry check of purity. With V trimmed by 6 bases and J by 0 bases, 4 bases remained unmatched. The CDR3 length is 15 residues. CDR1 is WSHSY, CDR2 SAAADI, per germline. Concerning this clone: Its matching antigen is unknown.

This sequence joins TRBV10-2 and TRBJ1-5, with 8 nucleotides matching TRBD1. Sequencing was done on a sample of CD8+ T cells sorted from blood. The sequence was obtained from a woman aged 60-70 years in good health. In nucleotides, the CDR3 is TGCGCCAGCAGCTTCGACAGGGGTAGCAATCAGCCCCAGCATTTT. Translated, it gives CASSFDRGSNQPQHF.